The next 27 T cell receptor beta chains were all read from a single sample in a study of CD8+CD57+ T cells in acquired aplastic anemia. All sequencing subjects had displayed CD8+CD57+ cell expansion on flow cytometry. Genomic DNA constituted the template upon which TCR beta VDJ and CDR3 profiling was performed. TCRdb analysed the reads with MiXCR anew, one entry per CDR3 protein. The table includes 150,000 to 200,000 distinct CDR3 sequences, around 50% detected once. The sample was sorted CD4+, CD8+, or CD8+CD57+ T cells (not recorded which) from PBMCs. These receptor sequences come from a human donor with aplastic anemia.

The chain uses TRBV7-9 and TRBJ2-3; TRBD1 might be the D (5 bases). The germline CDR1 and CDR2 sequences are SEHNR and FQNEAQ (reference sequence). This CDR3 has 14 amino acids. V lost 1 base to trimming and J lost 4 bases, with 9 bases between them. CDR3: CASSLVQGADTQYF. DNA of the CDR3: TGTGCCAGCAGCTTAGTGCAGGGTGCAGATACGCAGTATTTT.

This clonotype was found many times. This chain links TRBV12-3 or TRBV12-4 with TRBJ2-5, with TRBD2 identical over 10 bases. The CDR3 totals 15 residues. V lost 4 bases, J lost 1 base, and 3 bases stayed unmatched. The DNA of the CDR3 is TGTGCCAGCAGTTCTCGACTAGCGGGCCAAGAGACCCAGTACTTC. Protein sequence: CASSSRLAGQETQYF.

This clonotype was recorded many times. The chain is built from TRBV4-1 and TRBJ1-1, with 8 nucleotides matching TRBD1. Germline assignment: CDR1 MGHRA and CDR2 YSYEKL. Unmatched junction bases numbered 6, after V lost 8 bases and J lost 1 base. The CDR3 extends over 14 amino acids. CDR3 protein: CASRGTGRNTEAFF. The CDR3 region has the DNA TGCGCCAGCCGCGGGACAGGAAGGAACACTGAAGCTTTCTTT.

The chain joins TRBV6-5 to TRBJ2-7; D perhaps matches TRBD2 (6 bases). Looked up from germline, CDR1 is MNHEY and CDR2 is SVGAGI. V was trimmed by 4 bases and J by 0 bases, leaving 16 bases between them. The CDR3 covers 16 residues. The CDR3 bases are TGTGCCAGCAGTTTGCGGGGCCAGGGCCTCTCCTACGAGCAGTACTTC. Translated, it gives CASSLRGQGLSYEQYF.

This clonotype was detected ten times or more. The chain has TRBV6-1 and TRBJ1-5; D is perhaps TRBD1 (6 bases). Germline V gene lookup returns CDR1 MNHNS and CDR2 SASEGT. CDR3 length: 17 residues. Trimming left V 5 bases short and J 0 bases short, with 17 bases between. CDR3 bases: TGTGCCAGCAGTCGACACCGACAGGAGACTAGCAATCAGCCCCAGCATTTT. Its protein is CASSRHRQETSNQPQHF.

This clonotype was recorded at least ten times. This chain links TRBV9 with TRBJ2-3; the match to TRBD2 covers 7 bases. Germline CDR1 reads SGDLS; CDR2 reads YYNGEE. The CDR3 sequence is 15 residues long. V shed 0 bases and J 1 base; nucleotides not matched to a gene: 2. The DNA of the CDR3 is TGTGCCAGCAGCGTAGCGGGGGGTCGCACAGATACGCAGTATTTT. It yields the protein CASSVAGGRTDTQYF.

The chain couples TRBV5-1 to TRBJ2-3; D perhaps matches TRBD2 (6 bases). This CDR3 contains 15 residues. V was clipped by 2 bases and J by 1 base, with 11 bases between them. The germline V gene has CDR1 SGHRS and CDR2 YFSETQ. The CDR3 region is CASSFKASGTDTQYF. The CDR3 bases are TGCGCCAGCAGCTTCAAGGCTAGCGGCACAGATACGCAGTATTTT.

In this sample, this clonotype turned up once. Just one base apart from a much larger clone, this may be a read error. The rearrangement uses TRBV14 and TRBJ1-5, with D unclear. Looked up from germline, CDR1 is SGHDN and CDR2 is FVKESK. CDR3 length: 13 amino acids. The CDR3 region has the DNA TGTGCCGGCAGCCAAGCTAGCAATCAGCCCCAGCATTTT. It codes for CAGSQASNQPQHF.

This clonotype has a count of ten or more. The chain links TRBV7-8 to TRBJ2-2, with TRBD2 as a possible D gene (6 bases). Germline V gene lookup returns CDR1 SGHVS and CDR2 FQNEAQ. Trimming removed 3 bases from V and 1 base from J, with 9 bases in between. This CDR3 has 15 amino acids. DNA for the CDR3: TGTGCCAGCAGCTTTCGGCGGGGGAACACCGGGGAGCTGTTTTTT. Translation gives CASSFRRGNTGELFF.

This chain connects TRBV6-5 to TRBJ1-6; a weak D match, TRBD1 (5 bases). CDR3 size: 16 residues. Per the germline V gene, CDR1 is MNHEY and CDR2 is SVGAGI. Trimming removed 0 bases from V and 7 bases from J, with 13 bases in between. In DNA form, the CDR3 reads TGTGCCAGCAGTTACTCCGGGGCCTTTCCCAATTCACCCCTCCACTTT. It encodes CASSYSGAFPNSPLHF.

The V gene is TRBV15, the J gene TRBJ1-1; a possible D gene is TRBD1 (5 bases). Germline CDR1 and CDR2: LNHNV and YYDKDF (reference sequence). V was pared by 0 bases and J by 7 bases, with 12 bases between. CDR3 length: 14 amino acids. The CDR3 loop reads CATSRDNGRGEAFF. CDR3 nucleotides: TGTGCCACCAGCAGAGATAACGGGAGGGGTGAAGCTTTCTTT.

The rearrangement uses TRBV11-2 and TRBJ2-1; weak D call: TRBD2 (6 bases). There are 15 residues in the CDR3. Germline loops: CDR1 SGHAT, CDR2 FQNNGV. The germline V and J ends were trimmed by 5 bases and 1 base, with 12 bases remaining between them. In DNA, the CDR3 is TGTGCCAGCAGCCGCGGCGGGACGTCCTACAATGAGCAGTTCTTC. This sequence encodes CASSRGGTSYNEQFF.

This chain connects TRBV6-4 to TRBJ2-7, with D possibly matching TRBD2 (6 bases). Per germline, CDR1 MRHNA and CDR2 SNTAGT. The CDR3 contains 15 residues. V was shortened by 1 base and J by 3 bases, with 13 bases between the two germline ends. The CDR3 spells CASSDWGGVDYEQYF. Here the CDR3 DNA reads TGTGCCAGCAGTGACTGGGGCGGGGTGGACTACGAGCAGTACTTC.

This chain uses TRBV6-1 with TRBJ2-3, with 7 bases fitting TRBD1. CDR3 length: 15 amino acids. V lost 9 bases and J lost 1; bases outside the gene matches: 10. Germline CDR1 and CDR2: MNHNS and SASEGT. CDR3 protein: CASRSTGDRTDTQYF. The CDR3 DNA is TGTGCCAGTAGGTCCACAGGGGATCGCACAGATACGCAGTATTTT.

This clonotype has at least ten counts. The chain recombines TRBV10-1 with TRBJ1-1; D might be TRBD1 (6 bases). CDR1 WNHNN and CDR2 SYGVQD come from the germline V gene (reference sequence). With 6 bases removed from V and 1 base from J, the gap between germline ends came to 9 bases. This CDR3 contains 13 residues. The CDR3 region has the DNA TGCGCCAGCAGCGGACAGCAGAACACTGAAGCTTTCTTT. Translated: CASSGQQNTEAFF.

The chain combines TRBV2 with TRBJ2-5; D is perhaps TRBD1 (6 bases). Trimming shortened V by 6 bases and J by 7 bases, and 15 bases separated the two germline ends. CDR3 length: 13 amino acids. Germline V lookup: CDR1 SNHLY, CDR2 FYNNEI. CDR3 in DNA: TGTGCCAGCAGGGAACAGGGTACTGGGACCCAGTACTTC. It specifies CASREQGTGTQYF.

This sequence joins TRBV6-5 and TRBJ1-6; D ambiguous. The germline V gene has CDR1 MNHEY and CDR2 SVGAGI. V was shortened by 0 bases and J by 0 bases, with 6 bases between the two germline ends. This CDR3 region has 16 residues. CDR3 bases: TGTGCCAGCAGTTACTCTGTCAGCTCCTATAATTCACCCCTCCACTTT. Protein sequence: CASSYSVSSYNSPLHF.

The chain employs TRBV10-1 and TRBJ2-5; D not certain. CDR1 and CDR2 (germline): WNHNN, SYGVQD (reference sequence). The CDR3 is made up of 17 amino acids. Trimming removed 6 bases at V and 10 bases at J, with 30 bases between. CDR3 residues: CASSSRLVRNWTMSQYF. CDR3 nucleotide sequence: TGCGCCAGCAGCTCCAGACTCGTTCGGAATTGGACGATGAGCCAGTACTTC.

V usage is TRBV9 and J usage is TRBJ1-3, with a weak D call TRBD1 (5 bases). Trimming removed 4 bases from V and 6 bases from J, with 17 bases in between. Germline lookup yields CDR1 SGDLS and CDR2 YYNGEE. CDR3 length: 15 amino acids. As DNA, the CDR3 is TGTGCCAGCAGCTCCTCACCCGGGGCTGAAAACACCATATATTTT. It translates to CASSSSPGAENTIYF.

The CDR3 nucleotides read TGTGCCAGCAGTCTTGGAACCTCCAACGTCCTGACTTTC. Protein: CASSLGTSNVLTF. V is TRBV12-3 or TRBV12-4 and J is TRBJ2-6; D is undetermined. V was shortened by 5 bases and J by 8 bases, with 10 bases between the two germline ends. The CDR3 contains 13 residues.

V usage is TRBV6-5 and J usage is TRBJ2-7; 8 bases fit TRBD1. J lost 2 bases, V lost 4 bases, and 4 bases had no gene match. Germline V gene sequence: CDR1 MNHEY, CDR2 SVGAGI. This CDR3 contains 14 residues. The CDR3 bases are TGTGCCAGCAGTTCCCAGGGACAGGCCTACGAGCAGTACTTC. Its translation: CASSSQGQAYEQYF.

The CDR3 nucleotides are TGTGCCATCAGTGATCTGGTACCGGACATGCCTGGAGGCTACACCTTC. This sequence encodes CAISDLVPDMPGGYTF. V is TRBV10-3 and J is TRBJ1-2, with D possibly being TRBD1 (5 bases). The CDR3 sequence is 16 residues long. The V end was cut by 3 bases, the J end by 8 bases, with 22 bases between. Germline assignment: CDR1 ENHRY and CDR2 SYGVKD.

The chain carries TRBV29-1 and TRBJ2-1; D unresolved. Germline values: CDR1 SQVTM, CDR2 ANQGSEA. This CDR3 has 11 residues. V was clipped by 3 bases and J by 9 bases, with 9 bases between them. This CDR3 is CSVDSGSEQFF. The CDR3, as DNA: TGCAGCGTTGACAGTGGCTCTGAGCAGTTCTTC.

The chain links TRBV20-1 to TRBJ2-3, with a possible D match to TRBD1 (5 bases). This CDR3 has 12 amino acids. Trimming took 2 bases from V and 4 from J, leaving 7 bases between them. Germline CDR1 is DFQATT and CDR2 is SNEGSKA (reference sequence). The CDR3 nucleotides are TGCAGTGCTAGACAGGGCGCAGATACGCAGTATTTT. Its protein is CSARQGADTQYF.

V gene TRBV20-1 combines with J gene TRBJ1-6; D call uncertain. CDR1 DFQATT and CDR2 SNEGSKA come from the germline V gene (reference sequence). The CDR3 spans 15 residues. The V end lost 2 bases, the J end lost 0 bases, and 8 bases lay between the germline ends. The CDR3 is CSARSTSSYNSPLHF. The CDR3, as DNA: TGCAGTGCTAGATCCACGAGCTCCTATAATTCACCCCTCCACTTT.

In this sample, this clonotype turned up many times. This chain connects TRBV6-1 to TRBJ2-1, with a possible D match to TRBD2 (6 bases). The germline V and J ends were trimmed by 8 bases and 1 base, with 18 bases remaining between them. This CDR3 is 16 amino acids long. Germline CDR1 reads MNHNS; CDR2 reads SASEGT. In DNA, the CDR3 is TGTGCCAGCCCCCCAAGCTCCAGCGGGTCCTACAATGAGCAGTTCTTC. This encodes CASPPSSSGSYNEQFF.

This chain joins TRBV5-5 and TRBJ1-4, with 7 bases that match TRBD1. V was clipped by 0 bases and J by 8 bases; unmatched bases: 7. CDR1 SGHKS and CDR2 YYEKEE come from the germline V gene (reference sequence). This CDR3 is 15 amino acids long. The DNA for the CDR3 is TGTGCCAGCAGCTTGGAGGGGGCGCGATCAGAAAAACTGTTTTTT. Protein: CASSLEGARSEKLFF.